Sequencing of this TCR beta chain was carried out in a study of cytotoxic CD8 clonotypes in ibrutinib-treated CLL. Looking at the study overall: There were 11 relapsed/refractory patients and around 15 treatment-naive patients, and roughly 18 were IGHV unmutated.

Trimming took off 0 bases at V and 4 bases at J, with 7 bases between the two ends. Per the germline V gene, CDR1 is SGHTA and CDR2 is FQGNSA. The CDR3 totals 13 residues. Some clones are missing from TCRdb's copy, which holds only in-frame ones; the method was immunoSEQ multiplex PCR. The sample carries about 160,000 clones, over 65% recorded once. As to this clone: Its specificity is unknown.

Study-level points and caveats: A difference in sampling times existed between sustained-remission and progressing patients. Higher circulating CD8+ T-cell counts strongly accompanied higher baseline clonality, above age-matched healthy donors. Few clonotypes were public, and these shrank or held steady under treatment.

This chain links TRBV7-2 with TRBJ2-7, with TRBD2 as a possible D gene (5 bases). Here the sequenced sample was PBMCs, taken after 12 months of ibrutinib treatment. This clonotype originated in a human donor with chronic lymphocytic leukemia. In DNA, the CDR3 is TGTGCCAGCAGCTTAGCGGGGAGTTACGAGCAGTACTTC. This encodes CASSLAGSYEQYF.